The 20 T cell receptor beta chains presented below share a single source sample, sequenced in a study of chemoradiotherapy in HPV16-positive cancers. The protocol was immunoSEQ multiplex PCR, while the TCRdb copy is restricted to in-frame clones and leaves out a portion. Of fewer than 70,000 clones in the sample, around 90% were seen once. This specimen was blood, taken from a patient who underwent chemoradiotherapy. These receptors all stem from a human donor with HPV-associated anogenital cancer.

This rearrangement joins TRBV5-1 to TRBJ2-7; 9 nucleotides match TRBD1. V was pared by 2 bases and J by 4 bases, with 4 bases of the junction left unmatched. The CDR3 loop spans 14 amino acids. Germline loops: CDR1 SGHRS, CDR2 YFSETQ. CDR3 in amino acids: CASSFGTGLYEQYF. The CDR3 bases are TGCGCCAGCAGCTTCGGGACAGGGCTATACGAGCAGTACTTC.

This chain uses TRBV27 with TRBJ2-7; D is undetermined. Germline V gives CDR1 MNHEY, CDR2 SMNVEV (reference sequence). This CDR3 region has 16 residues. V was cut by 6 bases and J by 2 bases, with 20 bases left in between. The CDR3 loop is CASSLLQTARPYEQYF. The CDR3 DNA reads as TGTGCCAGCAGCTTACTCCAGACGGCTAGGCCCTACGAGCAGTACTTC.

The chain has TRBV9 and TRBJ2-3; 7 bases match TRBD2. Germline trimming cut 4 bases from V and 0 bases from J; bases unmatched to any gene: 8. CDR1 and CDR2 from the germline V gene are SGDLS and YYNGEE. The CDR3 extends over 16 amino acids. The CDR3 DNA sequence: TGTGCCAGCAGCCCCGGGACTAAAGTGAGCACAGATACGCAGTATTTT. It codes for CASSPGTKVSTDTQYF.

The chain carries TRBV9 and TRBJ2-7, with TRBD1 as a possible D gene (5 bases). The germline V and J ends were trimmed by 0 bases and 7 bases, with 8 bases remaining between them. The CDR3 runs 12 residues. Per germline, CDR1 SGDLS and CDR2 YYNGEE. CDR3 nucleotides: TGTGCCAGCAGCGTAGAAAAGGGGGAGCAGTACTTC. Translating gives CASSVEKGEQYF.

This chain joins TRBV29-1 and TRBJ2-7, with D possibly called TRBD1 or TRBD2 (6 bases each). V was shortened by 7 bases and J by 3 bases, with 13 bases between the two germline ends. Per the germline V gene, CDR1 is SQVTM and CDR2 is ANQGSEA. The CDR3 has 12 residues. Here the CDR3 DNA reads TGCAGCGCTCTAGGGGGGCTCTACGAGCAGTACTTC. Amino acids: CSALGGLYEQYF.

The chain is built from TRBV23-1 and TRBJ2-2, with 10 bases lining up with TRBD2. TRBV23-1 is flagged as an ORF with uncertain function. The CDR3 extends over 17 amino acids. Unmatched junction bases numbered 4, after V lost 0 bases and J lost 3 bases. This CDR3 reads CASSQSRTSGYTGELFF. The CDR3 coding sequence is TGCGCCAGCAGTCAATCGCGGACTAGCGGTTACACCGGGGAGCTGTTTTTT.

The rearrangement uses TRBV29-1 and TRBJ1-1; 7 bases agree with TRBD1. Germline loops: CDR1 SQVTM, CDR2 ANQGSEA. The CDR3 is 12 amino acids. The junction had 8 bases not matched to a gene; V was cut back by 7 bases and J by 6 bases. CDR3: CSAMTGRSEAFF. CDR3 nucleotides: TGCAGCGCCATGACAGGGCGATCTGAAGCTTTCTTT.

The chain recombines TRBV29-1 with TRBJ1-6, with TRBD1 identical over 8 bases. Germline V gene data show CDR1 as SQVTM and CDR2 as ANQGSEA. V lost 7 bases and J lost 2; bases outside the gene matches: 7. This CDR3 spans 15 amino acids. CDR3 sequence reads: CSEPGTGPYNSPLHF. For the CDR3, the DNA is TGCAGCGAGCCCGGGACAGGCCCCTATAATTCACCCCTCCACTTT. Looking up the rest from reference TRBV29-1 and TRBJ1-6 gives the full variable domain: SAVISQKPSRDICQRGTSLTIQCQVDSQVTMMFWYRQQPGQSLTLIATANQGSEATYESGFVIDKFPISRPNLTFSTLTVSNMSPEDSSIYLCSEPGTGPYNSPLHFGNGTRLTVT.

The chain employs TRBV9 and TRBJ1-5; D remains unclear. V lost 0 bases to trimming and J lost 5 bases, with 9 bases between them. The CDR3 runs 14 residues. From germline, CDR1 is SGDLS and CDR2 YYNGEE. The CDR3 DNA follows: TGTGCCAGCAGCGTAGCGGCGGCGGATCAGCCCCAGCATTTT. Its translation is CASSVAAADQPQHF.

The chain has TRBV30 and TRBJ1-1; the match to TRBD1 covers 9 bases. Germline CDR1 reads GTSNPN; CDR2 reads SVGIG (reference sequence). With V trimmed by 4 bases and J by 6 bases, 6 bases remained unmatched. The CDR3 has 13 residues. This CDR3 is CAWTGTGIPEAFF. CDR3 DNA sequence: TGTGCCTGGACCGGGACAGGGATTCCTGAAGCTTTCTTT.

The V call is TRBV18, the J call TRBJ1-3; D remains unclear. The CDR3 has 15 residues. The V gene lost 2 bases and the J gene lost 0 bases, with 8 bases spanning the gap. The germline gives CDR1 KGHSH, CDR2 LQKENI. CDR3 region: CASSPTLSSGNTIYF. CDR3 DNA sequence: TGTGCCAGCTCACCAACACTCAGCTCTGGAAACACCATATATTTT. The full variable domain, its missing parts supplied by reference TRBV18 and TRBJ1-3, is NAGVMQNPRHLVRRRGQEARLRCSPMKGHSHVYWYRQLPEEGLKFMVYLQKENIIDESGMPKERFSAEFPKEGPSILRIQQVVRGDSAAYFCASSPTLSSGNTIYFGEGSWLTVV.

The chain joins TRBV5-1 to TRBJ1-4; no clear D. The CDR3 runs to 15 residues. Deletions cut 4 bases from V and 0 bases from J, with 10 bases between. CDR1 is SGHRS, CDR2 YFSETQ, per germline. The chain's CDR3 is CASSKTSATNEKLFF. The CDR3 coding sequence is TGCGCCAGCAGCAAGACCAGTGCAACTAATGAAAAACTGTTTTTT. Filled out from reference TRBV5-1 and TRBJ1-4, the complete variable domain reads KAGVTQTPRYLIKTRGQQVTLSCSPISGHRSVSWYQQTPGQGLQFLFEYFSETQRNKGNFPGRFSGRQFSNSRSEMNVSTLELGDSALYLCASSKTSATNEKLFFGSGTQLSVL.

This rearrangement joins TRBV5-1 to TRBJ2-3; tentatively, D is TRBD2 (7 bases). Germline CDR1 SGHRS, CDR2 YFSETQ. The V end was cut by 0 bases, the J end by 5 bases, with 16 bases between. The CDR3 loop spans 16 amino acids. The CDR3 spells CASSLVLGGPLDTQYF. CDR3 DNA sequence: TGCGCCAGCAGCTTGGTTCTGGGGGGGCCTCTAGATACGCAGTATTTT.

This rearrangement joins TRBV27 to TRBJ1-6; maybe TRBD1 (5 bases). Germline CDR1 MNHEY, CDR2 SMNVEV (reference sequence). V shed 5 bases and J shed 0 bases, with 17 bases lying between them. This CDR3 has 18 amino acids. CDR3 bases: TGTGCCAGCAGTGGGGGTAGGACCGCGAGCTCCTATAATTCACCCCTCCACTTT. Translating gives CASSGGRTASSYNSPLHF.

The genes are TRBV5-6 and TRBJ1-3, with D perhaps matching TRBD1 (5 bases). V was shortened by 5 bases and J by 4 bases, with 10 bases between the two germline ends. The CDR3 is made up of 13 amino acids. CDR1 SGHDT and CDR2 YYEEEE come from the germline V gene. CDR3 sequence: CASRSQGGNTIYF. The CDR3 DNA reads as TGTGCCAGCAGGAGCCAGGGAGGAAACACCATATATTTT.

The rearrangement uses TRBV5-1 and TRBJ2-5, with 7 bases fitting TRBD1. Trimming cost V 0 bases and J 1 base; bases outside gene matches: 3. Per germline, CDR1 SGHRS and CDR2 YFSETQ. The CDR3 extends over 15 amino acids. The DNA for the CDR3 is TGCGCCAGCAGCTTGGAGGGGGCGCGCCAAGAGACCCAGTACTTC. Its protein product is CASSLEGARQETQYF.

This CDR3 reads CASSPDARPAGRNEQFF. CDR3 bases: TGTGCCAGCAGCCCCGACGCAAGACCAGCGGGAAGGAATGAGCAGTTCTTC. The chain links TRBV7-3 to TRBJ2-1; 7 nucleotides line up with TRBD2. Germline lookup yields CDR1 SGHTA and CDR2 FQGTGA. After removal of 5 bases from V and 7 bases from J, the junction contained 17 bases not matched to a gene. This CDR3 has 17 amino acids.

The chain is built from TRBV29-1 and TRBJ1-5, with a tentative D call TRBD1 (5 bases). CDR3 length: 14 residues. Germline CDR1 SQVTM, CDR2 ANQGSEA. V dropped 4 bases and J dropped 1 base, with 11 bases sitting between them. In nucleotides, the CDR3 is TGCAGCGTTGCCCCGGGGACCAGCAATCAGCCCCAGCATTTT. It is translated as CSVAPGTSNQPQHF.

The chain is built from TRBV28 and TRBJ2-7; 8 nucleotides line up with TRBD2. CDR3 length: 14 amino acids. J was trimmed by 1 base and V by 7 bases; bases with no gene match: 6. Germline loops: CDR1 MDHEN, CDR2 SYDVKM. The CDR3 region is CASTLRGGSYEQYF. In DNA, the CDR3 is TGTGCCAGCACCCTTCGGGGGGGGTCCTACGAGCAGTACTTC.

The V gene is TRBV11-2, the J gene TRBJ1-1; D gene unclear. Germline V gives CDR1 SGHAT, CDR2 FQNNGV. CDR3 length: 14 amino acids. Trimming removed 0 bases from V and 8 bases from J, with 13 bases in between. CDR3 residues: CASSLEMRGSEAFF. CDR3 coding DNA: TGTGCCAGCAGCTTAGAGATGCGGGGTTCGGAAGCTTTCTTT.